These 14 T cell receptor beta chains were sequenced from one sample in a study of T cells in Graves' hyperthyroidism and ophthalmopathy. Regions amplified from RNA transcripts were the TCR beta CDR3 regions. During a first-round RT-PCR of the TCR CDR3, the HTBI primer set was used. One entry per CDR3 protein results from TCRdb running MiXCR on the multiplex PCR reads. There are 500,000 to 550,000 distinct CDR3 sequences in the sample; 20% occur only once, and about half lies in the top ten. The sequencing sample was made of blood. These receptors came from a man between 40 and 49 years old with Graves' ophthalmopathy.

The chain links TRBV20-1 to TRBJ1-2; maybe TRBD1 (6 bases). V was cut by 3 bases and J by 9 bases, with 23 bases left in between. The CDR3 consists of 15 residues. CDR1 and CDR2 from the germline V gene are DFQATT and SNEGSKA (reference sequence). CDR3 amino acids: CSASLRGGHLRSYTF. CDR3 DNA: TGCAGTGCTAGCCTCAGGGGAGGCCACCTTAGAAGCTACACCTTC.

The V gene is TRBV7-8, the J gene TRBJ1-5; D perhaps matches TRBD1 (5 bases). The germline CDR1 and CDR2 sequences are SGHVS and FQNEAQ. CDR3 length equals 15 residues. V lost 1 base to trimming and J lost 4 bases, with 11 bases between them. The CDR3 loop is CASSLVWTTNQPQHF. CDR3 bases: TGTGCCAGCAGCTTAGTATGGACAACGAATCAGCCCCAGCATTTT.

This clonotype was counted a few times. The V gene is TRBV6-2 or TRBV6-3, the J gene TRBJ2-7; 9 positions agree with TRBD1. This CDR3 has 13 amino acids. Trimming removed 7 bases from V and 6 bases from J; junction bases left unmatched: 7. Germline values: CDR1 MNHEY, CDR2 SVGEGT. The CDR3 DNA follows: TGTGCCAGCACCGACAGGGGGGGAGGCGAGCAGTACTTC. Protein: CASTDRGGGEQYF.

This clonotype was recorded a few times. The chain is built from TRBV18 and TRBJ1-4, with TRBD1 matching 7 bases. V shed 3 bases, J shed 2 bases, and the junction held 6 bases outside the gene matches. CDR1 and CDR2 from the germline V gene are KGHSH and LQKENI. The CDR3 has 16 amino acids. The CDR3 loop reads CASSPITGDTNEKLFF. CDR3 bases: TGTGCCAGCTCACCTATCACAGGGGACACTAATGAAAAACTGTTTTTT.

Ten or more counts support this clonotype. The V gene is TRBV12-3 or TRBV12-4, the J gene TRBJ1-2; TRBD1 is a possible D gene (6 bases). Trimming stripped 6 bases from V and 7 bases from J, with 15 bases between. The CDR3 contains 13 residues. CDR3 sequence (DNA): TGTGCCAGCAGATCTACAGGGAATTCTGGCTACACCTTC. Protein sequence: CASRSTGNSGYTF.

The V and J genes are TRBV2 and TRBJ2-7; TRBD1 matches at 7 bases. The germline CDR1 and CDR2 sequences are SNHLY and FYNNEI. This CDR3 spans 15 amino acids. The ends lost 5 bases at V and 5 bases at J; junction bases unmatched: 12. CDR3 in DNA: TGTGCCAGCAGTCGAGACAGGGTCCCTCTCGACGAGCAGTACTTC. Translating it yields CASSRDRVPLDEQYF.

The V and J genes are TRBV5-4 and TRBJ1-1; D unresolved. V shed 0 bases and J shed 7 bases, with 10 bases lying between them. The CDR3 sequence is 13 residues long. Germline V CDR1 and CDR2: SGHNT, YYREEE (reference sequence). DNA for the CDR3: TGTGCCAGCAGCTTGGCCGGCGTTGGTGAAGCTTTCTTT. It specifies CASSLAGVGEAFF.

This clonotype was detected only a few times. Here the CDR3 DNA reads TGTGCCAGCAGCTTGGGGGTCGGTCTGGTTACTGGCTACGAGCAGTACTTC. Translated: CASSLGVGLVTGYEQYF. This chain links TRBV5-8 with TRBJ2-7; D unresolved. The CDR3 is 17 amino acids. CDR1 and CDR2 from the germline V gene are SGHTS and YDEGEE. V dropped 0 bases and J dropped 3 bases, with 19 bases sitting between them.

This clonotype was counted ten times or more. J is TRBJ1-2 and V is TRBV20-1; D is uncertain. V lost 5 bases, J lost 3 bases, and 13 bases lay in between. CDR3 length: 13 residues. The germline CDR1 and CDR2 sequences are DFQATT and SNEGSKA (reference sequence). The CDR3 spells CSARTPGDYGYTF. The CDR3 nucleotides are TGCAGTGCTCGTACTCCCGGGGACTATGGCTACACCTTC.

The genes are TRBV30 and TRBJ2-5, with D unresolved. The germline gives CDR1 GTSNPN, CDR2 SVGIG (reference sequence). The germline V and J ends were trimmed by 4 bases and 5 bases, with 11 bases remaining between them. There are 12 residues in the CDR3. The CDR3 bases are TGTGCCTGGACGCTGAGCCGCGAGACCCAGTACTTC. Its protein product is CAWTLSRETQYF.

This clonotype showed up just a few times. This sequence joins TRBV5-1 and TRBJ1-1; D is unclear. Germline V gene lookup returns CDR1 SGHRS and CDR2 YFSETQ. CDR3 length: 15 amino acids. V dropped 0 bases and J dropped 2 bases, with 11 bases sitting between them. The DNA of the CDR3 is TGCGCCAGCAGCTTGGTGCCACCCCCAAACACTGAAGCTTTCTTT. Amino acid sequence: CASSLVPPPNTEAFF.

CDR3 region: CSAREGGFPEAFF. The CDR3 DNA reads TGCAGTGCTAGGGAGGGGGGTTTTCCTGAAGCTTTCTTT. The V gene is TRBV20-1, the J gene TRBJ1-1, with D possibly TRBD1 on 6 matching bases. This CDR3 comprises 13 residues. Per germline, CDR1 DFQATT and CDR2 SNEGSKA (reference sequence). Trimming removed 3 bases at V and 6 bases at J, with 14 bases between.

The V gene is TRBV7-9, the J gene TRBJ2-7; D gene uncertain. The CDR3 runs 15 residues. The V end was cut by 2 bases, the J end by 1 base, with 12 bases between. Germline CDR1 reads SEHNR; CDR2 reads FQNEAQ (reference sequence). In DNA form, the CDR3 reads TGTGCCAGCAGCTTACGCGGACCTCCGTCCTACGAGCAGTACTTC. Translation: CASSLRGPPSYEQYF.

This clonotype showed up just a few times. J is TRBJ2-7 and V is TRBV5-1; 9 bases map to TRBD1. The germline V gene has CDR1 SGHRS and CDR2 YFSETQ. The J segment lost 2 bases and the V segment lost 4 bases, leaving 10 bases of the junction unmatched. The CDR3 totals 16 residues. CDR3 protein: CASSSLTGGLTYEQYF. The DNA of the CDR3 is TGCGCCAGCAGCAGCTTGACAGGGGGGCTAACCTACGAGCAGTACTTC.